The 28 T cell receptor beta chains listed next were all sequenced from one sample in a study of cytomegalovirus exposure and HLA in healthy donors. The PCR was carried out with 60 Vbeta primers and 13 Jbeta primers. Assay: immunoSEQ multiplex PCR; the TCRdb copy retains only in-frame clones and omits some. The data contain approximately 130,000 clones, roughly 9.6% of them seen just once; the ten biggest clones take up 6.5% to 8.5%. Source material: PBMCs. These receptors came from a woman aged 35 to 49 in good health and CMV-seropositive.

The chain links TRBV18 to TRBJ2-3; 9 positions agree with TRBD2. This CDR3 region has 16 residues. The germline V gene encodes CDR1 KGHSH and CDR2 LQKENI. J lost 2 bases, V lost 2 bases, and 5 bases had no gene match. The CDR3 bases are TGTGCCAGCTCACCATTAGCTAGCGGGACCACAGATACGCAGTATTTT. Protein product: CASSPLASGTTDTQYF.

A few counts support this clone. The rearrangement links TRBV27 to TRBJ1-6; 7 nucleotides agree with TRBD1. There are 15 residues in the CDR3. CDR1 MNHEY and CDR2 SMNVEV come from the germline V gene (reference sequence). V shed 4 bases and J 3 bases; nucleotides not matched to a gene: 3. The CDR3: CASSSGQVYNSPLHF. CDR3 nucleotides: TGTGCCAGCAGTTCAGGACAGGTCTATAATTCACCCCTCCACTTT.

There are a few counts of this clone. The chain combines TRBV5-6 with TRBJ1-2; weak D call: TRBD1 (5 bases). Per germline, CDR1 SGHDT and CDR2 YYEEEE. The CDR3 loop spans 15 amino acids. V lost 4 bases and J lost 0, with 13 bases in between. The CDR3 coding sequence is TGTGCCAGCAGCCAGGGATTCTACGCTAACTATGGCTACACCTTC. Protein product: CASSQGFYANYGYTF.

The genes are TRBV7-3 and TRBJ2-1, with 8 positions matching TRBD2. Unmatched junction bases numbered 10, after V lost 7 bases and J lost 8 bases. Germline CDR1 reads SGHTA; CDR2 reads FQGTGA. The CDR3 is made up of 14 amino acids. CDR3 sequence reads: CASTRGGPSDEQFF. CDR3 DNA sequence: TGTGCCAGCACACGGGGGGGCCCGTCCGATGAGCAGTTCTTC.

This clone was counted a few times. The chain has TRBV7-9 and TRBJ2-3, with no clear D. This CDR3 has 15 amino acids. The ends were cut back, 3 bases at V and 4 bases at J, with 14 bases in the middle. Per the germline V gene, CDR1 is SEHNR and CDR2 is FQNEAQ (reference sequence). CDR3 coding DNA: TGTGCCAGCAGCTTGGCTTCGGTGGGCGCAGATACGCAGTATTTT. Translating it yields CASSLASVGADTQYF.

This chain joins TRBV15 and TRBJ1-4, with D unresolved. The V end lost 0 bases, the J end lost 8 bases, and 7 bases lay between the germline ends. The CDR3 covers 13 residues. Germline CDR1 LNHNV, CDR2 YYDKDF (reference sequence). The CDR3 here is CATSRDLEEKLFF. In DNA form, the CDR3 reads TGTGCCACCAGCAGAGATCTGGAGGAAAAACTGTTTTTT.

The chain uses TRBV2 and TRBJ1-2; D call uncertain. Germline V gene sequence: CDR1 SNHLY, CDR2 FYNNEI. CDR3 length equals 11 residues. V was pared by 5 bases and J by 5 bases, with 6 bases between. The CDR3 nucleotides are TGTGCCAGCAGTCCTCGGTATGGCTACACCTTC. Amino acids: CASSPRYGYTF.

A note on this clone: At one end the junction does not follow the germline gene, possibly because of a read error. This sequence joins TRBV5-4 and TRBJ2-5; D call uncertain. The CDR3 consists of 12 residues. Germline V gene sequence: CDR1 SGHNT, CDR2 YYREEE (reference sequence). The CDR3 DNA reads as TGTGCCAGCAGCTTCCCCCAAGAGGCCCAGTACTTC. Translation gives CASSFPQEAQYF.

The chain recombines TRBV6-6 with TRBJ1-1, with 7 bases aligning to TRBD1. Per germline, CDR1 MNHNY and CDR2 SVGAGI (reference sequence). The CDR3 has 15 residues. V gave up 0 bases and J gave up 5 bases; unmatched junction bases: 6. The CDR3 region has the DNA TGTGCCAGCAGTTACTCGGTGGCAGGGGGAACTGAAGCTTTCTTT. This encodes CASSYSVAGGTEAFF.

The genes are TRBV7-2 and TRBJ2-7; the D gene is possibly TRBD2 (5 bases). Trimming took 1 base from V and 6 from J, leaving 7 bases between them. CDR3 length equals 12 residues. Germline CDR1 and CDR2: SGHTA and FQGNSA. The CDR3 DNA reads as TGTGCCAGCAGCTTAGGGAGGACCGAGCAGTACTTC. Its translation: CASSLGRTEQYF.

In its sample, this clone was seen a few times. The chain joins TRBV19 to TRBJ2-3, with a possible D match to TRBD2 (6 bases). The germline V gene encodes CDR1 LNHDA and CDR2 SQIVND (reference sequence). The V and J ends lost 5 bases and 2 bases respectively, with 11 bases between them. This CDR3 has 14 residues. This CDR3 reads CASSFGTDTDTQYF. CDR3 DNA sequence: TGTGCCAGTAGTTTTGGGACTGACACAGATACGCAGTATTTT.

The V call is TRBV21-1, the J call TRBJ2-1; TRBD2 is taken as the D call from the table, unchecked against the DNA. TRBV21-1 is flagged as a pseudogene. This CDR3 has 18 amino acids. CDR3 nucleotides: TGTGCCAGCAGCAAGGATGAATGGACTAGCGGCAACTACAATGAGCAGTTCTTC. It translates to CASSKDEWTSGNYNEQFF.

The genes are TRBV19 and TRBJ2-1, with 7 bases matching TRBD2. V dropped 6 bases and J dropped 8; count of bases not matched to a gene: 10. The CDR3 spans 14 residues. The germline gives CDR1 LNHDA, CDR2 SQIVND (reference sequence). The CDR3: CASSRRGGVDEQFF. The CDR3 DNA reads TGTGCCAGTAGCCGCCGCGGGGGTGTCGATGAGCAGTTCTTC.

This clone turned up a few times. The rearrangement joins TRBV11-3 to TRBJ1-1; 8 nucleotides align to TRBD1. V lost 4 bases, J lost 3 bases, and 7 bases stayed unmatched. The CDR3 sequence is 15 residues long. Germline loops: CDR1 SGHNT, CDR2 YENEEA. This CDR3 is CASSWTGIIDTEAFF. The CDR3 coding sequence is TGTGCCAGCAGCTGGACAGGGATAATTGACACTGAAGCTTTCTTT.

The chain joins TRBV25-1 to TRBJ1-2, with no clear D. The length of the CDR3 is 14 residues. The germline V gene encodes CDR1 MGHDK and CDR2 SYGVNS. V shed 3 bases and J shed 5 bases, with 13 bases lying between them. This CDR3 reads CASSDIGQAYGYTF. The CDR3 DNA reads as TGTGCCAGCAGTGACATCGGTCAGGCGTATGGCTACACCTTC.

This chain joins TRBV29-1 and TRBJ1-6, with no clear D. The length of the CDR3 is 13 residues. Trimming took 5 bases from V and 5 from J, leaving 10 bases between them. Germline CDR1 and CDR2: SQVTM and ANQGSEA. The CDR3, as DNA: TGCAGCGTTCTACAGTCTAATAATTCACCCCTCCACTTT. It yields the protein CSVLQSNNSPLHF.

The chain carries TRBV18 and TRBJ1-1; 7 bases are shared with TRBD1. CDR1 and CDR2 (germline): KGHSH, LQKENI. This CDR3 has 17 amino acids. V was clipped by 3 bases and J by 0 bases; unmatched bases: 10. The CDR3 here is CASSPRAEGAVNTEAFF. CDR3 DNA sequence: TGTGCCAGCTCACCTCGAGCTGAGGGGGCGGTGAACACTGAAGCTTTCTTT.

This chain connects TRBV15 to TRBJ2-1; 11 bases are a match to TRBD2. Germline V gene sequence: CDR1 LNHNV, CDR2 YYDKDF (reference sequence). The CDR3 contains 16 residues. After removal of 0 bases from V and 8 bases from J, the junction contained 6 bases not matched to a gene. CDR3 in DNA: TGTGCCACCAGCAGAGATAGCGGGGGGGCCCGGGATGAGCAGTTCTTC. Translating it yields CATSRDSGGARDEQFF.

The table lists this clone with a few counts. A single base is all that separates this from a far larger clone, so a read error is likely. Other DNA sequences in the sample encode the same CDR3. The rearrangement joins TRBV5-6 to TRBJ2-6, with 7 bases identical to TRBD1. Germline CDR1 is SGHDT and CDR2 is YYEEEE. CDR3 length: 17 residues. CDR3 DNA sequence: TGTGCCAGCAGCTTGGGAGGGACAGACTCTGGGGCAAACGTCCTGACTTTC. Encoded protein: CASSLGGTDSGANVLTF.

CDR3 residues: CASSRDRLSNYGYTF. CDR3 DNA: TGTGCCAGCAGCCGAGACAGGTTATCTAACTATGGCTACACCTTC. The chain has TRBV7-2 and TRBJ1-2; D is possibly TRBD1 (6 bases). Per germline, CDR1 SGHTA and CDR2 FQGNSA. V lost 5 bases and J 0 bases, leaving 13 bases between the germline ends. The CDR3 length is 15 residues. The whole variable domain, filled in from reference TRBV7-2 and TRBJ1-2, reads GAGVSQSPSNKVTEKGKDVELRCDPISGHTALYWYRQSLGQGLEFLIYFQGNSAPDKSGLPSDRFSAERTGGSVSTLTIQRTQQEDSAVYLCASSRDRLSNYGYTFGSGTRLTVV.

The rearrangement uses TRBV4-2 and TRBJ2-1, with 9 nucleotides matching TRBD1. J gave up 1 base and V 3 bases, and 4 bases lay outside the gene matches. Germline V gene sequence: CDR1 LGHNA, CDR2 YNFKEQ. There are 16 residues in the CDR3. This CDR3 reads CASSQGDRASYNEQFF. CDR3 bases: TGTGCCAGCAGCCAGGGGGACAGGGCTTCCTACAATGAGCAGTTCTTC.

This clone was counted between two and nine times. The chain links TRBV6-5 to TRBJ1-1; tentative D call: TRBD1 (6 bases). Trimming shortened V by 5 bases and J by 9 bases, and 16 bases separated the two germline ends. Germline CDR1 MNHEY, CDR2 SVGAGI. The length of the CDR3 is 13 residues. The CDR3 loop is CASSLTLQGKAFF. CDR3 DNA sequence: TGTGCCAGCAGTCTAACACTACAGGGTAAAGCTTTCTTT.

The rearrangement links TRBV6-5 to TRBJ1-2, with no clear D. Germline CDR1 and CDR2: MNHEY and SVGAGI. Trimming cost V 6 bases and J 6 bases, with 14 bases left between them. The CDR3 covers 13 residues. The chain's CDR3 is CASSLNWLDGYTF. CDR3 nucleotides: TGTGCCAGCAGCTTGAATTGGCTGGATGGCTACACCTTC.

Of note for this clone: In the same sample, other DNA sequences code for this CDR3. The chain employs TRBV5-1 and TRBJ2-5; 12 bases map to TRBD2. Germline V gene sequence: CDR1 SGHRS, CDR2 YFSETQ. Trimming at V came to 4 bases and at J to 2 bases, leaving 3 bases not matched to a gene. This CDR3 has 15 amino acids. The CDR3 nucleotides read TGCGCCAGCAGCCTCGGACTAGCGGGGCAAGAGACCCAGTACTTC. Amino acid sequence: CASSLGLAGQETQYF.

The chain carries TRBV29-1 and TRBJ1-2, with unresolved D. The germline V gene has CDR1 SQVTM and CDR2 ANQGSEA. This CDR3 comprises 12 residues. V was clipped by 6 bases and J by 2 bases, with 10 bases between them. The chain's CDR3 is CSVVTNNYGYTF. The DNA for the CDR3 is TGCAGCGTCGTAACAAACAACTATGGCTACACCTTC.

The V gene is TRBV19, the J gene TRBJ2-1; possible D gene TRBD2, 5 bases. In germline, CDR1 is LNHDA, CDR2 SQIVND (reference sequence). The CDR3 covers 15 residues. Trimming took 3 bases from V and 4 from J, leaving 13 bases between them. For the CDR3, the DNA is TGTGCCAGTAGTATGGGCCTAACTAGGTACAATGAGCAGTTCTTC. Protein sequence: CASSMGLTRYNEQFF. The full variable domain, its missing parts supplied by reference TRBV19 and TRBJ2-1, is DGGITQSPKYLFRKEGQNVTLSCEQNLNHDAMYWYRQDPGQGLRLIYYSQIVNDFQKGDIAEGYSVSREKKESFPLTVTSAQKNPTAFYLCASSMGLTRYNEQFFGPGTRLTVL.

The chain is built from TRBV7-9 and TRBJ1-1; 8 bases match TRBD1. Germline CDR1 SEHNR, CDR2 FQNEAQ (reference sequence). The CDR3 is 13 amino acids. With V trimmed by 5 bases and J by 3 bases, 2 bases remained unmatched. CDR3 region: CASSIQGDTEAFF. As DNA, the CDR3 is TGTGCCAGCAGCATACAGGGGGACACTGAAGCTTTCTTT.

This clone occurred a few times. The chain recombines TRBV9 with TRBJ2-3, with 7 bases matching TRBD2. Germline CDR1 is SGDLS and CDR2 is YYNGEE. CDR3 size: 15 residues. V was clipped by 0 bases and J by 2 bases; unmatched bases: 3. DNA of the CDR3: TGTGCCAGCAGCGTAGCTAGCGGATACACAGATACGCAGTATTTT. The encoded protein is CASSVASGYTDTQYF.